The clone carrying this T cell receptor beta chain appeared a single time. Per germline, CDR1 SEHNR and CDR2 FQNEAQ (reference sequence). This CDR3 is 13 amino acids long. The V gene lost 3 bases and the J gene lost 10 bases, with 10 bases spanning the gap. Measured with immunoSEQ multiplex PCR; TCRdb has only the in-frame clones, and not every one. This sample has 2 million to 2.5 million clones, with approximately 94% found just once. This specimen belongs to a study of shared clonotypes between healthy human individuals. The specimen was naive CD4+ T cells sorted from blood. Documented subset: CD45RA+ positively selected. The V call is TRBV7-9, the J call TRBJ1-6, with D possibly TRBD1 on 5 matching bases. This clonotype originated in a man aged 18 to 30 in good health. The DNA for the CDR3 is TGTGCCAGCAGCTTGAAGGGGCCCTCACCCCTCCACTTT. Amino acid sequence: CASSLKGPSPLHF. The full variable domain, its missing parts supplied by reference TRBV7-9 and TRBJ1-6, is DTGVSQNPRHKITKRGQNVTFRCDPISEHNRLYWYRQTLGQGPEFLTYFQNEAQLEKSRLLSDRFSAERPKGSFSTLEIQRTEQGDSAMYLCASSLKGPSPLHFGNGTRLTVT.